Below, 19 T cell receptor beta chains from the same sample are listed, as sequenced in a study of T cell responses to AZD1222 COVID-19 vaccine. Repertoires were generated with immunoSEQ multiplex PCR, while TCRdb's copy carries only in-frame clones and drops some. The sample yields under 150,000 clones, more than 70% seen once. The source material was peripheral blood, sampled on day 0 of AZD1222 vaccination. The receptors come from an adult in good health.

This rearrangement joins TRBV5-1 to TRBJ2-1, with TRBD2 matching 16 bases. Germline V gene lookup returns CDR1 SGHRS and CDR2 YFSETQ. CDR3 length: 17 amino acids. V lost 2 bases, J lost 5 bases, and 4 bases stayed unmatched. CDR3 sequence: CASSFSGTSGGDNEQFF. The CDR3 DNA reads TGCGCCAGCAGCTTTTCCGGGACTAGCGGGGGGGACAATGAGCAGTTCTTC.

The rearrangement uses TRBV27 and TRBJ2-1; D call uncertain. CDR1 MNHEY and CDR2 SMNVEV come from the germline V gene (reference sequence). Trimming cost V 3 bases and J 5 bases, with 11 bases left between them. This CDR3 has 14 residues. In DNA, the CDR3 is TGTGCCAGCAGTTTGTCAGAAATTCACAATGAGCAGTTCTTC. Translated, it gives CASSLSEIHNEQFF.

Comments on this clone: Sequence at one end of the junction differs from germline and may be a read error. The rearrangement links TRBV18 to TRBJ1-2; 8 bases are shared with TRBD1. The CDR3 sequence is 13 residues long. CDR1 and CDR2 from the germline V gene are KGHSH and LQKENI. The CDR3 nucleotides read TGTGCCAGCTCACCACGGGGGCCGGGACAGGATCCTTTC. Amino acids: CASSPRGPGQDPF. The complete variable domain, with remaining parts taken from reference TRBV18 and TRBJ1-2, reads NAGVMQNPRHLVRRRGQEARLRCSPMKGHSHVYWYRQLPEEGLKFMVYLQKENIIDESGMPKERFSAEFPKEGPSILRIQQVVRGDSAAYFCASSPRGPGQDPFGSGTRLTVV.

This sequence joins TRBV29-1 and TRBJ1-4; TRBD1 aligns across 8 bases. The CDR3 consists of 13 residues. Germline CDR1 reads SQVTM; CDR2 reads ANQGSEA. J lost 11 bases, V lost 3 bases, and 8 bases had no gene match. The CDR3 nucleotides are TGCAGCGTTGAGGCGCAGGGGGCGAACAAACTGTTTTTT. It codes for CSVEAQGANKLFF.

J is TRBJ1-2 and V is TRBV6-5; D unresolved. The CDR3 is made up of 14 amino acids. V was clipped by 2 bases and J by 0 bases, with 7 bases between them. Germline V gene sequence: CDR1 MNHEY, CDR2 SVGAGI. This CDR3 is CASSYDGANYGYTF. CDR3 DNA sequence: TGTGCCAGCAGTTACGACGGAGCTAACTATGGCTACACCTTC.

The rearrangement joins TRBV6-6 to TRBJ2-2, with TRBD2 matching 14 bases. The CDR3 extends over 17 amino acids. V lost 6 bases, J lost 1 base, and 4 bases stayed unmatched. Germline V gene sequence: CDR1 MNHNY, CDR2 SVGAGI (reference sequence). The CDR3 loop is CASSRGLAGGNTGELFF. In nucleotides, the CDR3 is TGTGCCAGCAGCCGAGGACTAGCGGGGGGGAACACCGGGGAGCTGTTTTTT.

The chain is built from TRBV28 and TRBJ1-4; 11 nucleotides match TRBD1. V lost 6 bases to trimming and J lost 7 bases; unmatched junction nucleotides: 4. Germline V gene data show CDR1 as MDHEN and CDR2 as SYDVKM. The CDR3 has 14 amino acids. The CDR3 bases are TGTGCCAGCAGCAGGACAGGGGGCGGTGAAAAACTGTTTTTT. Protein product: CASSRTGGGEKLFF.

This chain's CDR3 is CATSRDPPAHPTDTQYF. The DNA for the CDR3 is TGTGCCACCAGCAGAGATCCCCCAGCCCACCCCACAGATACGCAGTATTTT. The chain couples TRBV15 to TRBJ2-3; no clear D gene. The CDR3 totals 17 residues. Germline lookup yields CDR1 LNHNV and CDR2 YYDKDF (reference sequence). Trimming took 0 bases from V and 2 from J, leaving 15 bases between them.

This clone has a handful of counts. V usage is TRBV2 and J usage is TRBJ2-3; D not certain. Germline V gene data show CDR1 as SNHLY and CDR2 as FYNNEI. V was trimmed by 6 bases and J by 4 bases, leaving 8 bases between them. CDR3 length equals 12 residues. CDR3 sequence: CASRSDADTQYF. Here the CDR3 DNA reads TGTGCCAGCAGGAGTGACGCAGATACGCAGTATTTT.

The chain carries TRBV24-1 and TRBJ1-2; D unresolved. The CDR3 loop spans 13 amino acids. The V end was cut by 7 bases, the J end by 7 bases, with 15 bases between. CDR1 is KGHDR, CDR2 SFDVKD, per germline. The CDR3 loop reads CATRPRRASGYTF. In nucleotides, the CDR3 is TGTGCCACCAGACCTAGACGGGCTTCTGGCTACACCTTC.

The rearrangement uses TRBV9 and TRBJ1-6; 7 nucleotides match TRBD1. J gave up 7 bases and V 5 bases, and 9 bases lay outside the gene matches. This CDR3 has 15 amino acids. CDR1 and CDR2 (germline): SGDLS, YYNGEE. The CDR3 loop reads CASSLSGTVNSPLHF. In DNA, the CDR3 is TGTGCCAGCAGTTTATCCGGGACAGTGAATTCACCCCTCCACTTT.

This chain uses TRBV19 with TRBJ1-5; D remains unclear. CDR3 length: 13 residues. Germline lookup yields CDR1 LNHDA and CDR2 SQIVND (reference sequence). Trimming took off 1 base at V and 5 bases at J, with 6 bases between the two ends. Here the CDR3 DNA reads TGTGCCAGTAGTATAGTTTCGGATCAGCCCCAGCATTTT. Translation: CASSIVSDQPQHF.

The chain uses TRBV7-2 and TRBJ2-6; 8 bases are shared with TRBD1. This CDR3 is 16 amino acids long. Unmatched junction bases numbered 5, after V lost 5 bases and J lost 2 bases. The germline V gene encodes CDR1 SGHTA and CDR2 FQGNSA. In DNA, the CDR3 is TGTGCCAGCAGCGCCAACAGGGGGGCTGGGGCCAACGTCCTGACTTTC. Protein product: CASSANRGAGANVLTF. The variable domain in full, with the rest retrieved from reference TRBV7-2 and TRBJ2-6, is GAGVSQSPSNKVTEKGKDVELRCDPISGHTALYWYRQSLGQGLEFLIYFQGNSAPDKSGLPSDRFSAERTGGSVSTLTIQRTQQEDSAVYLCASSANRGAGANVLTFGAGSRLTVL.

V gene TRBV7-2 combines with J gene TRBJ2-3; possibly TRBD1 for D (6 bases). Germline values: CDR1 SGHTA, CDR2 FQGNSA. The V and J ends lost 1 base and 4 bases respectively, with 15 bases between them. CDR3 length: 16 residues. The CDR3 DNA sequence: TGTGCCAGCAGCTTAGGCGGACAGCTCAGGGCAGATACGCAGTATTTT. Translating gives CASSLGGQLRADTQYF.

The chain joins TRBV19 to TRBJ1-1; maybe TRBD1 (5 bases). V was trimmed by 2 bases and J by 5 bases, leaving 15 bases between them. This CDR3 region has 15 residues. Germline assignment: CDR1 LNHDA and CDR2 SQIVND (reference sequence). The CDR3, as DNA: TGTGCCAGTAGTATAAAAGGAGGGGAGGGGACTGAAGCTTTCTTT. This gives the protein CASSIKGGEGTEAFF.

The chain is built from TRBV5-1 and TRBJ2-3; TRBD1 aligns across 8 bases. The CDR3 length is 15 residues. The germline CDR1 and CDR2 sequences are SGHRS and YFSETQ. Unmatched junction bases numbered 4, after V lost 4 bases and J lost 0 bases. The CDR3 reads CASSLGQGSTDTQYF. In nucleotides, the CDR3 is TGCGCCAGCAGCCTAGGACAGGGAAGCACAGATACGCAGTATTTT.

The chain couples TRBV18 to TRBJ1-2; 9 nucleotides line up with TRBD1. J lost 2 bases, V lost 2 bases, and 3 bases had no gene match. The CDR3 loop spans 15 amino acids. Germline V CDR1 and CDR2: KGHSH, LQKENI. Written as DNA, the CDR3 is TGTGCCAGCTCACCAGGGACAGGGCTGAACTATGGCTACACCTTC. This codes for CASSPGTGLNYGYTF. Using reference TRBV18 and TRBJ1-2 for the parts outside the CDR3, the full variable domain is NAGVMQNPRHLVRRRGQEARLRCSPMKGHSHVYWYRQLPEEGLKFMVYLQKENIIDESGMPKERFSAEFPKEGPSILRIQQVVRGDSAAYFCASSPGTGLNYGYTFGSGTRLTVV.

The J gene is TRBJ2-5, the V gene TRBV28, with D perhaps TRBD1 (6 bases). V was shortened by 1 base and J by 4 bases, with 16 bases between the two germline ends. CDR1 MDHEN and CDR2 SYDVKM come from the germline V gene. This CDR3 is built from 16 residues. CDR3 sequence reads: CASSLSRGRHGETQYF. Written as DNA, the CDR3 is TGTGCCAGCAGTTTATCCAGGGGAAGGCATGGAGAGACCCAGTACTTC.

The genes are TRBV7-2 and TRBJ1-4, with D perhaps TRBD1 (6 bases). Germline V gene sequence: CDR1 SGHTA, CDR2 FQGNSA. The CDR3 length is 16 residues. V was cut by 0 bases and J by 3 bases, with 11 bases left in between. The CDR3: CASSLAQGRPNEKLFF. The CDR3 bases are TGTGCCAGCAGCTTAGCCCAGGGGAGGCCTAATGAAAAACTGTTTTTT.